This T cell receptor beta chain was identified during a study of neoadjuvant anti-PD-1 for oral cavity cancer. As to time point: after neoadjuvant nivolumab, at surgical resection. The patients had HPV-negative, locally advanced oral cavity squamous cell carcinoma. Germline CDR1 reads SGHTS; CDR2 reads YDEGEE. Trimming shortened V by 5 bases and J by 0 bases, and 12 bases separated the two germline ends. The CDR3 loop spans 14 amino acids. Profiling relied on immunoSEQ multiplex PCR, and the TCRdb table lists in-frame clones only, not all of them. The profile covers tens of thousands of clones, with around 83% appearing a single time and around 3.7% taken by the ten largest.

The TCR sequence derives from a person aged 35-79 years with oral cavity squamous cell carcinoma. The chain combines TRBV5-8 with TRBJ2-7; a possible D gene is TRBD2 (7 bases). The input for sequencing was PBMCs, taken after nivolumab (anti-PD-1) treatment. The CDR3 DNA reads TGTGCCAGCAGACGGGGGGCCCTCTCCTACGAGCAGTACTTC. This gives the protein CASRRGALSYEQYF. Complete variable domain (other parts from reference TRBV5-8 and TRBJ2-7): EAGVTQSPTHLIKTRGQQATLRCSPISGHTSVYWYQQALGLGLQFLLWYDEGEERNRGNFPPRFSGRQFPNYSSELNVNALELEDSALYLCASRRGALSYEQYFGPGTRLTVT.